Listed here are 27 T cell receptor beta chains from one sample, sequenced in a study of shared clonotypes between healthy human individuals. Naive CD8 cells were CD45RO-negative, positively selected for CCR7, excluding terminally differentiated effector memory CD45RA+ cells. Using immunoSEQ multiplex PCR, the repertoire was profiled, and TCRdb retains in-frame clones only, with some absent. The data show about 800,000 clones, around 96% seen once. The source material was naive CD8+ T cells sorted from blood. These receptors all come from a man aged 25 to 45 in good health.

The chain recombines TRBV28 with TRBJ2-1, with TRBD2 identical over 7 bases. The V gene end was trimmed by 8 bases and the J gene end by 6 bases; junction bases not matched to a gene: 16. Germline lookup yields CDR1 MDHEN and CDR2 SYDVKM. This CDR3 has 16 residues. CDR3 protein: CASVGLVFSRSNEQFF. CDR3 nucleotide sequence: TGTGCCAGCGTCGGACTAGTCTTCTCTCGCTCCAATGAGCAGTTCTTC.

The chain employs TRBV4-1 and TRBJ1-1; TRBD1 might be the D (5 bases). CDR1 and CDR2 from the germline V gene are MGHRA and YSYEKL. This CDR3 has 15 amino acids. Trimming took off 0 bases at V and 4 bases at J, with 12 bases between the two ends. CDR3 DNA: TGCGCCAGCAGCCAAGATCAAGGGGTGGGCACTGAAGCTTTCTTT. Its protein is CASSQDQGVGTEAFF.

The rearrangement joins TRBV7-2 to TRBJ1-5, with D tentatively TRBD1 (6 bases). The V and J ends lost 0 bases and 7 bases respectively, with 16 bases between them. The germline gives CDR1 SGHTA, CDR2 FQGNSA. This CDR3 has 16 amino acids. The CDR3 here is CASSLAGAGAEQPQHF. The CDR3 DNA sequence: TGTGCCAGCAGCTTAGCTGGCGCAGGGGCCGAGCAGCCCCAGCATTTT.

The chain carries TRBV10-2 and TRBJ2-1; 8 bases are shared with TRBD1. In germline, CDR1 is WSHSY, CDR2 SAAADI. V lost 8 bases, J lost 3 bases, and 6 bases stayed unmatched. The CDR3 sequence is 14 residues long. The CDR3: CASGQGINYNEQFF. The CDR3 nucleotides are TGCGCCAGCGGACAGGGCATAAACTACAATGAGCAGTTCTTC.

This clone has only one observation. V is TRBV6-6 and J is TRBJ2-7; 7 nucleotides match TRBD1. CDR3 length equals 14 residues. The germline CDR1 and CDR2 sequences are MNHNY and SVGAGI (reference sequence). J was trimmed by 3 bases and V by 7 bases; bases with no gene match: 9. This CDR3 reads CASTPRGRDYEQYF. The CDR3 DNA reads TGTGCCAGCACACCTAGGGGGCGAGACTACGAGCAGTACTTC.

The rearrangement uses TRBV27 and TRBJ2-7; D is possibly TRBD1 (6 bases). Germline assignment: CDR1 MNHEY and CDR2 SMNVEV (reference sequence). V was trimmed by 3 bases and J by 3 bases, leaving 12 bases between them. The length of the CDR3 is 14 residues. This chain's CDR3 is CASSLTGPYYEQYF. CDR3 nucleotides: TGTGCCAGCAGTTTGACAGGCCCTTACTACGAGCAGTACTTC.

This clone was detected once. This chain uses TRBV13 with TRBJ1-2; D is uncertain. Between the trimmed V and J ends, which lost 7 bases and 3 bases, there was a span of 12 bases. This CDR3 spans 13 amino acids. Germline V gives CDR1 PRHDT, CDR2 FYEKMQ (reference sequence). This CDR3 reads CASTVVRDYGYTF. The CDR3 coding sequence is TGTGCCAGCACCGTGGTAAGGGACTATGGCTACACCTTC.

The CDR3 DNA reads TGTGCCAGCAGCCCTACCCTTACGGACAAGAACACTGAAGCTTTCTTT. Protein sequence: CASSPTLTDKNTEAFF. The genes are TRBV7-9 and TRBJ1-1; perhaps TRBD1 as D (5 bases). This CDR3 contains 16 residues. V lost 5 bases to trimming and J lost 1 base, with 17 bases between them. Germline assignment: CDR1 SEHNR and CDR2 FQNEAQ (reference sequence). The whole variable domain, filled in from reference TRBV7-9 and TRBJ1-1, reads DTGVSQNPRHKITKRGQNVTFRCDPISEHNRLYWYRQTLGQGPEFLTYFQNEAQLEKSRLLSDRFSAERPKGSFSTLEIQRTEQGDSAMYLCASSPTLTDKNTEAFFGQGTRLTVV.

The CDR3 DNA reads as TGTGCCAGCCCACCCCCCTCCGGGGGCTCCCCCAATGAGCAGTTCTTC. Residues: CASPPPSGGSPNEQFF. The rearrangement links TRBV7-2 to TRBJ2-1; D possibly matches TRBD1 or TRBD2 (6 bases each). Germline CDR1 SGHTA, CDR2 FQGNSA. The V gene lost 8 bases and the J gene lost 6 bases, with 23 bases spanning the gap. The CDR3 is 16 residues long.

The CDR3 nucleotides are TGTGCCAGTAGTAGGACTAGCGCTTCGTACGAGCAGTACTTC. This sequence encodes CASSRTSASYEQYF. This chain joins TRBV19 and TRBJ2-7; 9 bases fit TRBD2. Germline lookup yields CDR1 LNHDA and CDR2 SQIVND (reference sequence). The CDR3 contains 14 residues. With 4 bases clipped from V and 4 bases from J, the junction kept 5 bases outside the gene matches. The full variable domain, rest sourced from reference TRBV19 and TRBJ2-7, is DGGITQSPKYLFRKEGQNVTLSCEQNLNHDAMYWYRQDPGQGLRLIYYSQIVNDFQKGDIAEGYSVSREKKESFPLTVTSAQKNPTAFYLCASSRTSASYEQYFGPGTRLTVT.

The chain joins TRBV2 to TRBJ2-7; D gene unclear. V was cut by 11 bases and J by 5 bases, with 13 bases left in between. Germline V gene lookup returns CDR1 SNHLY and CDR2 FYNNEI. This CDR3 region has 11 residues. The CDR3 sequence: CASGRLHEQYF. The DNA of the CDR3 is TGTGCCTCCGGTCGGCTCCACGAGCAGTACTTC.

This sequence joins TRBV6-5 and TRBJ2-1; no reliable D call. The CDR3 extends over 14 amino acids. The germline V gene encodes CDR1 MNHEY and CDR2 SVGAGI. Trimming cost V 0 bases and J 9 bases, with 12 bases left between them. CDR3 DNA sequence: TGTGCCAGCAGTTACTCAGGGTCTCCTGGTGAGCAGTTCTTC. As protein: CASSYSGSPGEQFF.

CDR3 in amino acids: CASSLALGENNEQFF. For the CDR3, the DNA is TGTGCCAGCAGCTTAGCCTTAGGCGAGAACAATGAGCAGTTCTTC. The chain is built from TRBV7-2 and TRBJ2-1; D uncertain. Germline CDR1 and CDR2: SGHTA and FQGNSA. This CDR3 is 15 amino acids long. V was trimmed by 0 bases and J by 5 bases, leaving 11 bases between them.

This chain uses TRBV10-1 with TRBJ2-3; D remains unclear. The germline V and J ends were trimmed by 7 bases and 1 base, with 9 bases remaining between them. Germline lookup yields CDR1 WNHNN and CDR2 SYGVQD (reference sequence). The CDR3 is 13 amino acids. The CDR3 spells CASTKSGTDTQYF. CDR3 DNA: TGCGCCAGCACAAAGAGCGGCACAGATACGCAGTATTTT.

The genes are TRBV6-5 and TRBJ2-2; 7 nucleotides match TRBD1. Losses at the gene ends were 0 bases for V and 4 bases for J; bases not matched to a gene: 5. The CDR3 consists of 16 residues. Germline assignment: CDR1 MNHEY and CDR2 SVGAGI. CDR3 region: CASSYSKGAPTGELFF. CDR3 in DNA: TGTGCCAGCAGTTACTCGAAGGGGGCGCCCACCGGGGAGCTGTTTTTT.

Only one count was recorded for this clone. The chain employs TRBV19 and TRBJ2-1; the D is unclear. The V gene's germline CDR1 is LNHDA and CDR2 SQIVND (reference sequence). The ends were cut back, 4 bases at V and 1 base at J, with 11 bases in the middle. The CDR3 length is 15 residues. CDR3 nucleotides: TGTGCCAGTAGTAAGACACCCACTTCCTACAATGAGCAGTTCTTC. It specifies CASSKTPTSYNEQFF. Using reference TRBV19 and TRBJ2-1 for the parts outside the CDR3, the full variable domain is DGGITQSPKYLFRKEGQNVTLSCEQNLNHDAMYWYRQDPGQGLRLIYYSQIVNDFQKGDIAEGYSVSREKKESFPLTVTSAQKNPTAFYLCASSKTPTSYNEQFFGPGTRLTVL.

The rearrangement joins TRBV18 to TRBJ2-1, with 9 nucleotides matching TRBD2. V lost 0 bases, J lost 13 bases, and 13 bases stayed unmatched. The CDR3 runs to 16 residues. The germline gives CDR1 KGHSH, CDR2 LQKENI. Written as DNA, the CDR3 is TGTGCCAGCTCACCACCGGGTCTAGCGGGACCCTTAGACCAGTTCTTC. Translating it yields CASSPPGLAGPLDQFF.

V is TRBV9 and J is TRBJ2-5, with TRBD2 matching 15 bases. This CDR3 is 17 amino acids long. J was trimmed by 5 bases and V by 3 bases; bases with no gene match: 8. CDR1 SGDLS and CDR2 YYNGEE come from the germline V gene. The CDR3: CASSARGLAGGQETQYF. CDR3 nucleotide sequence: TGTGCCAGCAGCGCCCGGGGACTAGCGGGAGGTCAGGAGACCCAGTACTTC. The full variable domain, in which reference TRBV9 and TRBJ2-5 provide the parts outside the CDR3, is DSGVTQTPKHLITATGQRVTLRCSPRSGDLSVYWYQQSLDQGLQFLIQYYNGEERAKGNILERFSAQQFPDLHSELNLSSLELGDSALYFCASSARGLAGGQETQYFGPGTRLLVL.

Written as DNA, the CDR3 is TGTGCCAGCAGCTATGAGACAGGGAGCGAGCAGTACTTC. This sequence encodes CASSYETGSEQYF. The gene calls are TRBV7-9 and TRBJ2-7; 7 nucleotides match TRBD1. The CDR3 has 13 residues. Germline trimming cut 4 bases from V and 6 bases from J; bases unmatched to any gene: 6. The V gene's germline CDR1 is SEHNR and CDR2 FQNEAQ (reference sequence).

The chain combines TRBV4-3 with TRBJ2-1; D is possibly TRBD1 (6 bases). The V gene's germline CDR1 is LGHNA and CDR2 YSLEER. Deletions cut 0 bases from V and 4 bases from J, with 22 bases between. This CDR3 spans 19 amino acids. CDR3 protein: CASSQEDGARQGWYNEQFF. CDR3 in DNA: TGCGCCAGCAGCCAAGAAGATGGGGCAAGGCAGGGGTGGTACAATGAGCAGTTCTTC.

CDR3 DNA: TGTGCCAGCAGCTCGGCATTGGTTAGCGGGTATGAGACCCAGTACTTC. It codes for CASSSALVSGYETQYF. This chain links TRBV5-4 with TRBJ2-5; 7 positions match TRBD2. The CDR3 extends over 16 amino acids. With V trimmed by 3 bases and J by 5 bases, 13 bases remained unmatched. Germline V CDR1 and CDR2: SGHNT, YYREEE (reference sequence).

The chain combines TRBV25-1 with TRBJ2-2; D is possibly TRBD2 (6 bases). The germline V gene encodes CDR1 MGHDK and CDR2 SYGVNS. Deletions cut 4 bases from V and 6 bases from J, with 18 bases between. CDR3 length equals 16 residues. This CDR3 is CASSALVGEAAGELFF. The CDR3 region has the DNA TGTGCCAGCAGTGCCCTAGTGGGGGAGGCGGCCGGGGAGCTGTTTTTT.

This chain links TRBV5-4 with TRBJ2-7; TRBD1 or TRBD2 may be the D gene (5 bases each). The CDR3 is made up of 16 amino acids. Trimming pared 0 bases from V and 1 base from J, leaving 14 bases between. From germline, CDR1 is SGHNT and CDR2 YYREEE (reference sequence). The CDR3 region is CASSLAMGERSYEQYF. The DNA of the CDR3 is TGTGCCAGCAGCTTGGCCATGGGGGAACGGTCCTACGAGCAGTACTTC.

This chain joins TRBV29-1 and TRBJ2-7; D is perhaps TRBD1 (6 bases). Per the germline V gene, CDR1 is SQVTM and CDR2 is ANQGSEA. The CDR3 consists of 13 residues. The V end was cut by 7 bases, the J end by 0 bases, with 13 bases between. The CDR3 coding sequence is TGCAGCGCCCTACAGGGTAGCTCCTACGAGCAGTACTTC. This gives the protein CSALQGSSYEQYF.

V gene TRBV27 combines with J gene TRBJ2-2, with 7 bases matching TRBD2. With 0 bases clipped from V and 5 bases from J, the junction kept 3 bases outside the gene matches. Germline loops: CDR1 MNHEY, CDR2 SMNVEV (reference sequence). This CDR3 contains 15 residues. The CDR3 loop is CASSLSASGTGELFF. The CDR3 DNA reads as TGTGCCAGCAGTTTATCAGCTAGCGGTACCGGGGAGCTGTTTTTT.

The CDR3 loop reads CASSSPQGQGLSEKLFF. CDR3 in DNA: TGTGCCAGCAGTTCCCCCCAAGGACAGGGGTTAAGTGAAAAACTGTTTTTT. The chain has TRBV28 and TRBJ1-4, with 9 bases lining up with TRBD1. CDR1 MDHEN and CDR2 SYDVKM come from the germline V gene. The CDR3 runs to 17 residues. V was pared by 4 bases and J by 7 bases, with 13 bases of the junction left unmatched.

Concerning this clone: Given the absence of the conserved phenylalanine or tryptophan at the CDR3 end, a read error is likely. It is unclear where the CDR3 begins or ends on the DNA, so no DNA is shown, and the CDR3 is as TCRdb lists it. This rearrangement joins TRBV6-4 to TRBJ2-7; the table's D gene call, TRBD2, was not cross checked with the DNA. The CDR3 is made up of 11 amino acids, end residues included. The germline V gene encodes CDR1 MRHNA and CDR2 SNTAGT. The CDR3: CASRKNGGGGL.